Detailed here is one T cell receptor beta chain. CD4+ cells underwent separation, giving CD45RA+ naive and CD45RA-negative memory subsets. The source of the sample is a study of shared clonotypes between healthy human individuals. The material for each subset, its genomic DNA, was split evenly across several immunoSEQ plates. Sequencing was performed with immunoSEQ multiplex PCR; in TCRdb, only in-frame clones are kept and a portion is missing. The sample lists some 350,000 clones, 74% occurring once. This receptor was obtained from a young man in good health. Input material: memory CD4+ T cells sorted from blood. Specified subset: CD45RA-negative fraction.

As DNA, the CDR3 is TGTGCCAGCAGCTTAGTTGGAGTGGGTAATGAGCAGTTCTTC. Translation: CASSLVGVGNEQFF. The V call is TRBV7-6, the J call TRBJ2-1; D unclear. CDR1 and CDR2 from the germline V gene are SGHVS and FNYEAQ. The CDR3 has 14 residues. V was shortened by 1 base and J by 7 bases, with 11 bases between the two germline ends.